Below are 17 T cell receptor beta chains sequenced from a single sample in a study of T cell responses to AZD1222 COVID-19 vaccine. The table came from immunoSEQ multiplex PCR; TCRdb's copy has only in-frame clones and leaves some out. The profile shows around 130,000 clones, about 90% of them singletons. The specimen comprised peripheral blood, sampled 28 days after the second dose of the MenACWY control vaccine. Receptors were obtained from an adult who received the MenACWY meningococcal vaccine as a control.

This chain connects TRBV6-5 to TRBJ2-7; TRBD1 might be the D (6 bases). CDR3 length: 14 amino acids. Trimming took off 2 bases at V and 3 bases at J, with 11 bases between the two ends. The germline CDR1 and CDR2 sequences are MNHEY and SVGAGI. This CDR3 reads CASSYRAQGYEQYF. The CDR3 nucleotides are TGTGCCAGCAGTTACCGGGCACAGGGCTACGAGCAGTACTTC.

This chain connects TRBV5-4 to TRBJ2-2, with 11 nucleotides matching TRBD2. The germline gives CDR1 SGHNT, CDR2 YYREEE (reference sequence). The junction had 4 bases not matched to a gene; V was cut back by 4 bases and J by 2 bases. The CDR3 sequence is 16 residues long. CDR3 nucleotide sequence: TGTGCCAGCAGCATGACTAGCGGGGCCAACACCGGGGAGCTGTTTTTT. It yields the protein CASSMTSGANTGELFF.

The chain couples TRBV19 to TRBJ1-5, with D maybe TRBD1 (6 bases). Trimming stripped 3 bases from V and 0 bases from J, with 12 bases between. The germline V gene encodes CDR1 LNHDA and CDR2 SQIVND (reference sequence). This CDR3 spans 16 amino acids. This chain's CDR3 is CASSIVQGPSNQPQHF. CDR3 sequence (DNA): TGTGCCAGTAGTATTGTACAGGGACCTAGCAATCAGCCCCAGCATTTT.

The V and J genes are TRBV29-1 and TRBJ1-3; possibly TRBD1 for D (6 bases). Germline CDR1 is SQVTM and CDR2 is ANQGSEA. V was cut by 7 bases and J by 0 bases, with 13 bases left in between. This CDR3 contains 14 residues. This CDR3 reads CSAGGQGSGNTIYF. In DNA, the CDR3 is TGCAGCGCCGGGGGGCAGGGCTCTGGAAACACCATATATTTT. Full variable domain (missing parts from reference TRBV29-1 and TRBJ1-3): SAVISQKPSRDICQRGTSLTIQCQVDSQVTMMFWYRQQPGQSLTLIATANQGSEATYESGFVIDKFPISRPNLTFSTLTVSNMSPEDSSIYLCSAGGQGSGNTIYFGEGSWLTVV.

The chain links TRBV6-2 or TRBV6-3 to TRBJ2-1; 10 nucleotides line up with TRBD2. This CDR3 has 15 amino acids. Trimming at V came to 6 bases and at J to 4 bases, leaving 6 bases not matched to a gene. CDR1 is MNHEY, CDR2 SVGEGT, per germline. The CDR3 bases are TGTGCCAGCAGCCTCGGACTAGCGGCATACAATGAGCAGTTCTTC. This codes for CASSLGLAAYNEQFF.

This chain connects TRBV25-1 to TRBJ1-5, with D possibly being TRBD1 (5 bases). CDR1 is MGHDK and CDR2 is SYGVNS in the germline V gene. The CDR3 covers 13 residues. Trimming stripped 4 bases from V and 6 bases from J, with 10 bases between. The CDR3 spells CASSARTFQPQHF. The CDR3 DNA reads TGTGCCAGCAGTGCCCGGACATTTCAGCCCCAGCATTTT.

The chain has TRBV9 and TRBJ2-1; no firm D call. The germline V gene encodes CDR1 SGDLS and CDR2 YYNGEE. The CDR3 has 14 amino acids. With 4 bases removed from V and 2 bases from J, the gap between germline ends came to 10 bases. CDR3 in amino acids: CASSLADPYNEQFF. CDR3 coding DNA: TGTGCCAGCAGCCTGGCGGACCCCTACAATGAGCAGTTCTTC.

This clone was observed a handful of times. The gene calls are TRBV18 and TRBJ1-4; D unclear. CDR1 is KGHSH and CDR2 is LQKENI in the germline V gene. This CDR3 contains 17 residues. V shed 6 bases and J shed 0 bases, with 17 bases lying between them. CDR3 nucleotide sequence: TGTGCCAGCTCCCCCCTTGGAGGACCTGCAACTAATGAAAAACTGTTTTTT. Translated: CASSPLGGPATNEKLFF.

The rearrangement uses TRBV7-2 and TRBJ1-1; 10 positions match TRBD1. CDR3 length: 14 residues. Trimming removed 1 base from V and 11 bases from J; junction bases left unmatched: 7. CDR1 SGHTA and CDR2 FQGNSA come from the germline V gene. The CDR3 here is CASSLVQGQGEAFF. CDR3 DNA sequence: TGTGCCAGCAGCTTAGTACAAGGACAGGGGGAGGCTTTCTTT.

This CDR3 is CAGNAGASYNSPLHF. The CDR3 DNA reads TGTGCCGGGAACGCAGGGGCGTCCTATAATTCACCCCTCCACTTT. V and J are TRBV30 and TRBJ1-6; D is possibly TRBD1 (6 bases). The CDR3 spans 15 residues. V lost 8 bases to trimming and J lost 1 base, with 15 bases between them. In germline, CDR1 is GTSNPN, CDR2 SVGIG (reference sequence).

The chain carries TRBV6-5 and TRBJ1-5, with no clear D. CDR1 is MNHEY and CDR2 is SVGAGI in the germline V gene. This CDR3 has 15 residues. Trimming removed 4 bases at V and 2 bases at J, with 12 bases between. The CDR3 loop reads CASSFSGLGNQPQHF. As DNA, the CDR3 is TGTGCCAGCAGTTTCAGCGGGTTGGGCAATCAGCCCCAGCATTTT.

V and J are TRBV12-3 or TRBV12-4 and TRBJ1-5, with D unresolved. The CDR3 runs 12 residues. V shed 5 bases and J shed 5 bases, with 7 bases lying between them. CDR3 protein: CASSLMDQPQHF. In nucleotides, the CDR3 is TGTGCCAGCAGTCTGATGGATCAGCCCCAGCATTTT.

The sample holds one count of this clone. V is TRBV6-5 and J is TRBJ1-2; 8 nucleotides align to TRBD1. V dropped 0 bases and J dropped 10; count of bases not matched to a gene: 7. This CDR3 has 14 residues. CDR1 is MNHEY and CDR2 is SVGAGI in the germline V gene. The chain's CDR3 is CASSYSGTGTHYTF. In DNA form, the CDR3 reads TGTGCCAGCAGTTACTCCGGGACAGGCACTCACTACACCTTC.

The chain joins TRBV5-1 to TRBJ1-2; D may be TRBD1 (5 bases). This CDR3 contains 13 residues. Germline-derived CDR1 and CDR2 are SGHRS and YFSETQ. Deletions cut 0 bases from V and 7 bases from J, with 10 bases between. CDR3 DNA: TGCGCCAGCAGCTTGGCCACCAGGGTTGGCTACACCTTC. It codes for CASSLATRVGYTF. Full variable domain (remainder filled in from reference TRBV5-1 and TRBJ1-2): KAGVTQTPRYLIKTRGQQVTLSCSPISGHRSVSWYQQTPGQGLQFLFEYFSETQRNKGNFPGRFSGRQFSNSRSEMNVSTLELGDSALYLCASSLATRVGYTFGSGTRLTVV.

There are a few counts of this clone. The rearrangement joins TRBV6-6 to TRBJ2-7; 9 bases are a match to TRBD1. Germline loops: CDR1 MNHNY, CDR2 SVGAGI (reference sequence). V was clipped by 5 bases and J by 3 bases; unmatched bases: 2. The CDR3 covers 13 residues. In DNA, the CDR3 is TGTGCCAGCAGTCGGGACAGGGACTACGAGCAGTACTTC. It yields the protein CASSRDRDYEQYF.

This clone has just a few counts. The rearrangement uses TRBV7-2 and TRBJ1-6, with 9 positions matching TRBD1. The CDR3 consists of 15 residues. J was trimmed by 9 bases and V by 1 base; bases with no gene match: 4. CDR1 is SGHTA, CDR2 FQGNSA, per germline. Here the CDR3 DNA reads TGTGCCAGCAGCTTAGTTCTGGGACAGGGTTCACCCCTCCACTTT. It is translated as CASSLVLGQGSPLHF.

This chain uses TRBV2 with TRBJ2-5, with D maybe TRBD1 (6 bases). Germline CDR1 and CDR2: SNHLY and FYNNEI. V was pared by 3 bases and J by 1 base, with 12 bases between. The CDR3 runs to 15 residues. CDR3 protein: CASSESGASQETQYF. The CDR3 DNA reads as TGTGCCAGCAGTGAGTCAGGGGCCTCCCAAGAGACCCAGTACTTC.